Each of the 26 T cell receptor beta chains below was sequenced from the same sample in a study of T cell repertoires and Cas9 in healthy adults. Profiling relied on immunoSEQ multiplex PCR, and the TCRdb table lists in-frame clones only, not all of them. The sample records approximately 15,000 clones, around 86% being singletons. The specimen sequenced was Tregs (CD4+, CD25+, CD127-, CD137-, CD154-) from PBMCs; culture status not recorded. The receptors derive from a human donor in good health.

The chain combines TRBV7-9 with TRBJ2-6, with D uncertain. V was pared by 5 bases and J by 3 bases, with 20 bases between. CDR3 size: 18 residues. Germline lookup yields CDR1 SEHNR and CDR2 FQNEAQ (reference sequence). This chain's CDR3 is CASSLPTGFSVGANVLTF. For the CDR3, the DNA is TGTGCCAGCAGCCTCCCGACGGGTTTTTCTGTTGGGGCCAACGTCCTGACTTTC.

The CDR3 here is CASSLTPLAGANVLTF. The DNA of the CDR3 is TGCGCCAGCAGCCTTACTCCACTCGCTGGGGCCAACGTCCTGACTTTC. The gene calls are TRBV4-1 and TRBJ2-6; unclear D gene. Trimming removed 4 bases at V and 2 bases at J, with 12 bases between. The CDR3 covers 16 residues. CDR1 MGHRA and CDR2 YSYEKL come from the germline V gene.

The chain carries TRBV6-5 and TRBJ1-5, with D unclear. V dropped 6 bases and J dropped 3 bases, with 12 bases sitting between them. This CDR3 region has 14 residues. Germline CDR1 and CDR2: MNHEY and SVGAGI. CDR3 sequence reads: CASSILGDNQPQHF. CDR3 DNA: TGTGCCAGCAGCATCCTGGGCGACAATCAGCCCCAGCATTTT.

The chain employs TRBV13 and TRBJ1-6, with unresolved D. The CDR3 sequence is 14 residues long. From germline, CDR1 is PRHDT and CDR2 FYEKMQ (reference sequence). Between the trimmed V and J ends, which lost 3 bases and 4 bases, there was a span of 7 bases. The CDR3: CASSLADYNSPLHF. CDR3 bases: TGTGCCAGCAGCTTGGCGGATTATAATTCACCCCTCCACTTT.

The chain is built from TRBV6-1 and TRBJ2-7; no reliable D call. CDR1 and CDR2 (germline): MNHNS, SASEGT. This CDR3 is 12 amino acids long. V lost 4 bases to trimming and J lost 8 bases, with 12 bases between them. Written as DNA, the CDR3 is TGTGCCAGCAGTGTTAGGGTGACGAAGCAGTACTTC. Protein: CASSVRVTKQYF.

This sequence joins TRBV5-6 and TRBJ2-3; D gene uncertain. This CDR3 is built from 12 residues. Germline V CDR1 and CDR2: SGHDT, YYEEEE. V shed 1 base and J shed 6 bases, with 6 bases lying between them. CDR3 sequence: CASSLRLDTQYF. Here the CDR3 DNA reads TGTGCCAGCAGCTTGAGGCTGGATACGCAGTATTTT.

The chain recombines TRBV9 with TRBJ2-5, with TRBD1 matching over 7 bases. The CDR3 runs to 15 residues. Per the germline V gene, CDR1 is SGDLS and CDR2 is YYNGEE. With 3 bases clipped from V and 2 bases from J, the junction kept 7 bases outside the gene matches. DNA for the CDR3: TGTGCCAGCAGCGGCTTGACAGGGCTACAAGAGACCCAGTACTTC. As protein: CASSGLTGLQETQYF.

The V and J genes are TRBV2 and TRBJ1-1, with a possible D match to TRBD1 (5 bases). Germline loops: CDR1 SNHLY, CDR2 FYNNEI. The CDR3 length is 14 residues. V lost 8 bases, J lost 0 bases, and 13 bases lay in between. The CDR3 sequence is CASPTVPLNTEAFF. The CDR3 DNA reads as TGTGCCAGCCCGACAGTCCCATTGAACACTGAAGCTTTCTTT.

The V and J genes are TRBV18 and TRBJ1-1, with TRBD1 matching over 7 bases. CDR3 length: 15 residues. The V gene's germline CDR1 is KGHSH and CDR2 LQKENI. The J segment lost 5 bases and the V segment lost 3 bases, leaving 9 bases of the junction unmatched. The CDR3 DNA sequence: TGTGCCAGCTCACCTGGAAGACAGGGTTCGACTGAAGCTTTCTTT. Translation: CASSPGRQGSTEAFF.

The chain's CDR3 is CASSLGPLRTQYF. CDR3 in DNA: TGTGCCAGCAGCTTGGGCCCCCTTCGCACGCAGTATTTT. The chain employs TRBV7-6 and TRBJ2-3; no reliable D call. The germline V gene encodes CDR1 SGHVS and CDR2 FNYEAQ. This CDR3 has 13 residues. V lost 3 bases and J 9 bases, leaving 13 bases between the germline ends.

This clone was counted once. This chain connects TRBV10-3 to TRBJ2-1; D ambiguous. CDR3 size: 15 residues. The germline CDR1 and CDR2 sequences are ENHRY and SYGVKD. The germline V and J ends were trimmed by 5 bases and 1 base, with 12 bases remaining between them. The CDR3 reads CAISLGGSSYNEQFF. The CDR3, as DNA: TGTGCCATCAGTTTAGGTGGGTCGTCCTACAATGAGCAGTTCTTC.

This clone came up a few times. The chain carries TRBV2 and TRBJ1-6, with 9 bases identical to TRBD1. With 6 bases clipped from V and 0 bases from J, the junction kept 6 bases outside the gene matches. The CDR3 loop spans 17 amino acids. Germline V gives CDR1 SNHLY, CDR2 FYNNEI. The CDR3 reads CASRRGQGSSYNSPLHF. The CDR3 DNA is TGTGCCAGCAGGCGCGGACAGGGGAGCTCCTATAATTCACCCCTCCACTTT.

This CDR3 reads CASSLGQAPGSYEQYF. The CDR3 region has the DNA TGTGCCAGCAGCTTAGGGCAGGCCCCGGGTAGCTACGAGCAGTACTTC. The chain joins TRBV7-2 to TRBJ2-7; D remains ambiguous. V lost 1 base to trimming and J lost 3 bases, with 16 bases between them. CDR1 is SGHTA, CDR2 FQGNSA, per germline. The CDR3 runs to 16 residues.

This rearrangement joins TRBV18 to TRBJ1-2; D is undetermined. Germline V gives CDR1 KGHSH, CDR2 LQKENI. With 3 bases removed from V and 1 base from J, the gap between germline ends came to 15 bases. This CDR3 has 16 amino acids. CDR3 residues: CASSPVRHVDNYGYTF. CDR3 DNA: TGTGCCAGCTCACCTGTTAGACATGTCGATAACTATGGCTACACCTTC.

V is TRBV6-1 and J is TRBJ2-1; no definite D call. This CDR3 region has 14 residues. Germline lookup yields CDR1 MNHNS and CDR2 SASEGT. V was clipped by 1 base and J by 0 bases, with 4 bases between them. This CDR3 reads CASSEVSSYNEQFF. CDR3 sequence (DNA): TGTGCCAGCAGTGAAGTCAGCTCCTACAATGAGCAGTTCTTC.

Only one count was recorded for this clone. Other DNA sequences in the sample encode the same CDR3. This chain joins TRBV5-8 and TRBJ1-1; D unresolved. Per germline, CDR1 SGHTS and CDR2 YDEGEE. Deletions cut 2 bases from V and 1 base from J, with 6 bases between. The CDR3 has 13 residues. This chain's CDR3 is CASSLNKNTEAFF. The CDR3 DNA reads TGTGCCAGCAGCTTAAATAAGAACACTGAAGCTTTCTTT.

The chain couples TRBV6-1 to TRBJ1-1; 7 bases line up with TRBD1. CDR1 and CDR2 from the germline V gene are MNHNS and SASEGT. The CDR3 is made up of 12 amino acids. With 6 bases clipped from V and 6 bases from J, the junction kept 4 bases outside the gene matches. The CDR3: CASRARGAEAFF. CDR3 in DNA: TGTGCCAGCAGGGCCAGGGGGGCTGAAGCTTTCTTT.

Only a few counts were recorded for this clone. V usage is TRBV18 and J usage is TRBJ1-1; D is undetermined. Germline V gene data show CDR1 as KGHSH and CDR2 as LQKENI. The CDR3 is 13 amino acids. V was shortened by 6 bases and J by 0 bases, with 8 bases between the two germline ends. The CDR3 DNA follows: TGTGCCAGCTCTTCCCAAGTGAACACTGAAGCTTTCTTT. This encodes CASSSQVNTEAFF. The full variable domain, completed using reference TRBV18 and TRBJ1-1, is NAGVMQNPRHLVRRRGQEARLRCSPMKGHSHVYWYRQLPEEGLKFMVYLQKENIIDESGMPKERFSAEFPKEGPSILRIQQVVRGDSAAYFCASSSQVNTEAFFGQGTRLTVV.

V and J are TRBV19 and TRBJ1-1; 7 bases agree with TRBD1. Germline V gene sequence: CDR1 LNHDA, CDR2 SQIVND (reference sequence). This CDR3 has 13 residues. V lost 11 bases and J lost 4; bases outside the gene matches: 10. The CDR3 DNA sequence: TGTGCCCCTGGGGAGGGACAGAGCACTGAAGCTTTCTTT. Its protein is CAPGEGQSTEAFF.

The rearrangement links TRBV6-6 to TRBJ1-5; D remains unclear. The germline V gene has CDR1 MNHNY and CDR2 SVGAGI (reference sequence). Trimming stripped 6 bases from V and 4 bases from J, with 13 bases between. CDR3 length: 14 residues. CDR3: CASSSPRGNQPQHF. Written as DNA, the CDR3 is TGTGCCAGCAGCTCTCCCCGGGGAAATCAGCCCCAGCATTTT.

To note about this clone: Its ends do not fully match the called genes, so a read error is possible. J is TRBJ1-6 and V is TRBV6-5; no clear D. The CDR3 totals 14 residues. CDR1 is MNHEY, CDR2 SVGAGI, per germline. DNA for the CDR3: TGTGCCAGCAGTTACGGTGTCTTTAATTCACTCCTCCACTTT. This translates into CASSYGVFNSLLHF.

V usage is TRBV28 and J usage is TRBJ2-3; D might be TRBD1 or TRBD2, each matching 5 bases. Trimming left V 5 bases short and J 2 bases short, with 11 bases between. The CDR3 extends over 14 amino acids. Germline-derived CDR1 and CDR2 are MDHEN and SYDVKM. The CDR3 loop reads CASSRGRTTDTQYF. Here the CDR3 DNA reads TGTGCCAGCAGTCGGGGCAGGACCACAGATACGCAGTATTTT. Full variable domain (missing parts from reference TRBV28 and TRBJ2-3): DVKVTQSSRYLVKRTGEKVFLECVQDMDHENMFWYRQDPGLGLRLIYFSYDVKMKEKGDIPEGYSVSREKKERFSLILESASTNQTSMYLCASSRGRTTDTQYFGPGTRLTVL.

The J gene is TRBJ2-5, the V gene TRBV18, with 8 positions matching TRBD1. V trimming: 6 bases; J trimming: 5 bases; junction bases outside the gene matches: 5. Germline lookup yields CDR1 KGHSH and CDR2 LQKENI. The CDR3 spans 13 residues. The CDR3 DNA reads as TGTGCCAGCTCGTCAGGGGGCTATGAGACCCAGTACTTC. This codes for CASSSGGYETQYF. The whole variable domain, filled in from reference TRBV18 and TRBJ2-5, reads NAGVMQNPRHLVRRRGQEARLRCSPMKGHSHVYWYRQLPEEGLKFMVYLQKENIIDESGMPKERFSAEFPKEGPSILRIQQVVRGDSAAYFCASSSGGYETQYFGPGTRLLVL.

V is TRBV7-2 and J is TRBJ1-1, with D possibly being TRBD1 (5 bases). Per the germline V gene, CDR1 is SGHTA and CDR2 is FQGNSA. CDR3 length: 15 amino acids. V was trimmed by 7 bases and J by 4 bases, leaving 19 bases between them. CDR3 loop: CASTIAAGHATEAFF. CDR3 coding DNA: TGTGCCAGCACCATTGCCGCAGGGCATGCCACTGAAGCTTTCTTT.

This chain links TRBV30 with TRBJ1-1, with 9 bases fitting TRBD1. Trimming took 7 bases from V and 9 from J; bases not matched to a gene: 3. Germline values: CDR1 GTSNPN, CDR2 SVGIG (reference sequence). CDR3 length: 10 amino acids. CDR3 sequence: CASGTGKAFF. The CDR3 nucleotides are TGTGCCTCCGGGACAGGGAAAGCTTTCTTT.

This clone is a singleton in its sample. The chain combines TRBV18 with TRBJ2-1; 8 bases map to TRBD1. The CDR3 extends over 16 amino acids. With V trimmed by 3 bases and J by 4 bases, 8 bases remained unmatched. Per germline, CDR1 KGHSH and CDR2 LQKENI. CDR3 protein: CASSPFAGGDYNEQFF. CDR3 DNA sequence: TGTGCCAGCTCACCCTTCGCAGGGGGCGATTACAATGAGCAGTTCTTC.